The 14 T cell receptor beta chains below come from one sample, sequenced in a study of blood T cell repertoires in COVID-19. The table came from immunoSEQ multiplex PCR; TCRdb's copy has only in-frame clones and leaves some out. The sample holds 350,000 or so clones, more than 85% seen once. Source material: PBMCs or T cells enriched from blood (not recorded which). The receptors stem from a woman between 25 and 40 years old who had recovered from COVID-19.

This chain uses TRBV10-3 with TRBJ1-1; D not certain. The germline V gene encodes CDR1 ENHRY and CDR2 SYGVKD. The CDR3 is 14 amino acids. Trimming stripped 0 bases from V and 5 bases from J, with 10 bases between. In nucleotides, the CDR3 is TGTGCCATCAGTGAGTCGGGCGGGGAGACTGAAGCTTTCTTT. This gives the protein CAISESGGETEAFF.

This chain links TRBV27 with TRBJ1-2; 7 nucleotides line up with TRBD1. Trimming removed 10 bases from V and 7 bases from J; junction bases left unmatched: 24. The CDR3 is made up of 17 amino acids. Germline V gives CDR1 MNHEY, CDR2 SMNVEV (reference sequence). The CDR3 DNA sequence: TGTGCCACCACGCCCCTGGGCACAGGGGCTACGGGGAGTGGCTACACCTTC. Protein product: CATTPLGTGATGSGYTF.

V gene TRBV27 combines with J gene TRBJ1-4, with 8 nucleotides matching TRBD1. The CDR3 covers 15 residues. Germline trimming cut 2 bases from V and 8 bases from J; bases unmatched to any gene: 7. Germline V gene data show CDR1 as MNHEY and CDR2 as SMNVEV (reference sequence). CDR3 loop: CASSLVGTGREKLFF. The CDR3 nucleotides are TGTGCCAGCAGTTTAGTAGGGACAGGTAGAGAAAAACTGTTTTTT.

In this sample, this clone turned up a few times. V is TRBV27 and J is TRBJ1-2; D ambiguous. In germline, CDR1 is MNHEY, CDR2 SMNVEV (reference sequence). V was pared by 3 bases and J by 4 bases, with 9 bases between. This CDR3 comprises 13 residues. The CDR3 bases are TGTGCCAGCAGTTTCGGGGAGGGCTATGGCTACACCTTC. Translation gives CASSFGEGYGYTF.

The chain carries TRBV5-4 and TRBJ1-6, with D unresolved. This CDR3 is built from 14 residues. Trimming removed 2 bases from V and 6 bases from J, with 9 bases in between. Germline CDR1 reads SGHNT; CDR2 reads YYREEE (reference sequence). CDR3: CASSFGQVNSPLHF. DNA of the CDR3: TGTGCCAGCAGCTTTGGGCAGGTTAATTCACCCCTCCACTTT.

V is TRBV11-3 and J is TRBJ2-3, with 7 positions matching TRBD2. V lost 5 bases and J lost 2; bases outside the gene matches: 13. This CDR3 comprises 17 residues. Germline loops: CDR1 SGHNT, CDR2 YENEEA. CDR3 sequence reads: CASSTTWSSGNTDTQYF. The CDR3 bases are TGTGCCAGCAGCACAACGTGGTCTAGCGGAAACACAGATACGCAGTATTTT.

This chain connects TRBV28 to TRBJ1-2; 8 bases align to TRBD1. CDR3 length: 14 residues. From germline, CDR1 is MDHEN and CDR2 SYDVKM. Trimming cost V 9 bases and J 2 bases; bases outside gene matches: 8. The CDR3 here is CASLIQGVNYGYTF. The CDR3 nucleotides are TGTGCCAGTCTTATACAGGGGGTCAACTATGGCTACACCTTC.

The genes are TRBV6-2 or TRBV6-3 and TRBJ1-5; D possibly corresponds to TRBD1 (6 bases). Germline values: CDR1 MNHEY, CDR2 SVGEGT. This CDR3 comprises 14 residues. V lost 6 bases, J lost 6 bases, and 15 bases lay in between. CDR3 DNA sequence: TGTGCCAGCAGCGACAGGTCATATGCTCAGCCCCAGCATTTT. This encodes CASSDRSYAQPQHF.

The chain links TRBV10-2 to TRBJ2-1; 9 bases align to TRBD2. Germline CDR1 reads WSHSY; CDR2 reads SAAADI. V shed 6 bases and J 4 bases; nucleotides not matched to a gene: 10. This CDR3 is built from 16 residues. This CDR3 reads CASRDKRGAFYNEQFF. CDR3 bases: TGCGCCAGCAGAGACAAGCGGGGGGCTTTTTACAATGAGCAGTTCTTC.

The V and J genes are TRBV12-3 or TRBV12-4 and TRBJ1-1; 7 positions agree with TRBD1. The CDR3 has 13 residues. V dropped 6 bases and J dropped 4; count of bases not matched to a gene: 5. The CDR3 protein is CASSSTGSTEAFF. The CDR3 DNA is TGTGCCAGCAGCTCGACAGGGTCCACTGAAGCTTTCTTT.

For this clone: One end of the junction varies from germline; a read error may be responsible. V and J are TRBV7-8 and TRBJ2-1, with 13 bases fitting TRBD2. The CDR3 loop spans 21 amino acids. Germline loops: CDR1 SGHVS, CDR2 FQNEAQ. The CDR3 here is CACSLAILTPGLAGLYNEQFF. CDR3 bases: TGTGCCTGCAGCTTAGCGATACTAACACCGGGACTAGCGGGACTCTACAATGAGCAGTTCTTC.

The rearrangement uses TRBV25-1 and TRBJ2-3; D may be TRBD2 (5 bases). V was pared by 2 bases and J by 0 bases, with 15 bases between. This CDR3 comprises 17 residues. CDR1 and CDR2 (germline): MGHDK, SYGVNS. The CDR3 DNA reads TGTGCCAGCAGTGAACCCACTAGACAAAGGAGCACAGATACGCAGTATTTT. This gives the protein CASSEPTRQRSTDTQYF.

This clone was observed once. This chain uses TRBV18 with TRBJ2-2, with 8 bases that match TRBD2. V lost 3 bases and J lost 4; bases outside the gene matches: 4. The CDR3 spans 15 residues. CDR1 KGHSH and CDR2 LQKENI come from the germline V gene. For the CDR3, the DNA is TGTGCCAGCTCACCTCCCGGGAGGGGCACCGGGGAGCTGTTTTTT. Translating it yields CASSPPGRGTGELFF.

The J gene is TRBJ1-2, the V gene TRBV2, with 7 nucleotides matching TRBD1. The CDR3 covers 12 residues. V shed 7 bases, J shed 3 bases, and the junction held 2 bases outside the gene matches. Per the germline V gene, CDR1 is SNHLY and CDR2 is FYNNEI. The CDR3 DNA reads TGTGCCAGCAAGGGACAGTACTATGGCTACACCTTC. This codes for CASKGQYYGYTF.